This T cell receptor beta chain was observed in a study of blood T cell repertoires in COVID-19. About the research overall: Samples came from the United States, Italy and Spain, spanning acute and convalescent COVID-19.

This clone came up once. The V and J ends lost 4 bases and 6 bases respectively, with 8 bases between them. This CDR3 is 12 amino acids long. Germline V gives CDR1 SGHNT, CDR2 YYREEE (reference sequence). The repertoire was sequenced with immunoSEQ multiplex PCR; TCRdb's copy has only in-frame clones and lacks some. Seen here are 110,000 or so clones, over 65% observed once, and the top ten hold 3% to 5%. The V gene is TRBV5-4, the J gene TRBJ2-1, with unresolved D. The sequencing input was peripheral blood. The receptor was derived from a man aged 55-75 years with acute or convalescent COVID-19. The CDR3 loop reads CASSPTGNEQFF. The CDR3, as DNA: TGTGCCAGCAGCCCGACTGGCAATGAGCAGTTCTTC.